This T cell receptor (beta chain) comes out of a study of blood T cell repertoires in COVID-19. Study overall: Sample material is recorded as cDNA or gDNA derived from T cells, B-cell-depleted T cells, or PBMCs.

Authors' data handling: Estimated nucleated cell counts came from reference gene primer amplification. Assay: immunoSEQ multiplex PCR; the TCRdb copy retains only in-frame clones and omits some. D and trimming were read from the DNA, whereas the V and J calls and clone size are those reported in that table. The sample shows tens of thousands of clones, roughly 90% of them seen only once. This CDR3 region has 18 residues. V was pared by 0 bases and J by 5 bases, with 22 bases between. The germline CDR1 and CDR2 sequences are SGHDT and YYEEEE. The chain recombines TRBV5-6 with TRBJ2-3; D perhaps matches TRBD1 (5 bases). The receptor's source is a man between 65 and 79 years old with active or convalescent COVID-19. Sample: peripheral blood. The CDR3 reads CASSLARWAGRGEDTQYF. CDR3 in DNA: TGTGCCAGCAGCTTGGCCCGATGGGCAGGGCGCGGCGAAGATACGCAGTATTTT.